These 9 T cell receptor beta chains share one sample of origin, sequenced in a study of CD8 T cells in Susac syndrome. Random hexamers were used to reverse transcribe the RNA input (about 0.45 to 1 ug). TCRdb reanalysed the immunoSEQ multiplex PCR reads using MiXCR and keeps one entry per CDR3 protein. Of 130,000 to 150,000 distinct CDR3 sequences in the sample, around 94% were seen once. Material: CD4+ T cells from PBMCs. The origin of the receptors is a human donor in good health.

This clonotype was recorded once. The rearrangement joins TRBV25-1 to TRBJ2-7, with 7 bases fitting TRBD1. This CDR3 comprises 14 residues. Germline-derived CDR1 and CDR2 are MGHDK and SYGVNS. V shed 3 bases and J 6 bases; nucleotides not matched to a gene: 8. In DNA form, the CDR3 reads TGTGCCAGCAGTGACCCCGGGACAGTGGCCGAGCAGTACTTC. It yields the protein CASSDPGTVAEQYF.

This rearrangement joins TRBV20-1 to TRBJ2-1; 12 nucleotides agree with TRBD2. CDR1 is DFQATT and CDR2 is SNEGSKA in the germline V gene (reference sequence). V lost 5 bases, J lost 4 bases, and 3 bases stayed unmatched. The CDR3 totals 14 residues. The CDR3 sequence: CSAPGLAGYNEQFF. CDR3 nucleotides: TGCAGTGCTCCCGGACTAGCGGGATACAATGAGCAGTTCTTC.

This chain joins TRBV10-3 and TRBJ2-3; 12 bases are a match to TRBD2. Trimming cost V 6 bases and J 0 bases; bases outside gene matches: 1. The CDR3 consists of 15 residues. Germline values: CDR1 ENHRY, CDR2 SYGVKD. CDR3: CAISGLAGSTDTQYF. The CDR3 DNA sequence: TGTGCCATCAGCGGACTAGCGGGAAGCACAGATACGCAGTATTTT.

The rearrangement joins TRBV27 to TRBJ2-2, with D hard to call. From germline, CDR1 is MNHEY and CDR2 SMNVEV (reference sequence). The CDR3 length is 14 residues. Trimming cost V 6 bases and J 4 bases, with 12 bases left between them. CDR3 bases: TGTGCCAGCAGACCTCGATTAGGCACCGGGGAGCTGTTTTTT. It is translated as CASRPRLGTGELFF.

The genes are TRBV12-3 or TRBV12-4 and TRBJ1-1, with unresolved D. CDR3 length: 12 amino acids. Trimming took 6 bases from V and 1 from J, leaving 6 bases between them. This CDR3 is CASRTANTEAFF. The CDR3 DNA reads TGTGCCAGCAGGACGGCGAACACTGAAGCTTTCTTT.

The gene calls are TRBV19 and TRBJ2-3; D unresolved. The CDR3 is 11 amino acids. CDR1 LNHDA and CDR2 SQIVND come from the germline V gene (reference sequence). Trimming pared 7 bases from V and 4 bases from J, leaving 6 bases between. CDR3 nucleotide sequence: TGTGCCAGTAAGAGCTCAGATACGCAGTATTTT. It encodes CASKSSDTQYF.

This sequence joins TRBV5-4 and TRBJ1-2; perhaps TRBD1 as D (6 bases). Germline V gene sequence: CDR1 SGHNT, CDR2 YYREEE (reference sequence). The ends were cut back, 0 bases at V and 4 bases at J, with 10 bases in the middle. The CDR3 runs 14 residues. The CDR3 nucleotides read TGTGCCAGCAGCTTGGAGTACAGGGCCTATGGCTACACCTTC. Its translation: CASSLEYRAYGYTF.

The V and J genes are TRBV12-3 or TRBV12-4 and TRBJ2-7; D gene ambiguous. Deletions cut 6 bases from V and 0 bases from J, with 6 bases between. The CDR3 extends over 12 amino acids. Here the CDR3 reads CASRQYSYEQYF. For the CDR3, the DNA is TGTGCCAGCAGACAGTACTCCTACGAGCAGTACTTC.

This sequence joins TRBV11-2 and TRBJ1-1; D may be TRBD1 (5 bases). Per germline, CDR1 SGHAT and CDR2 FQNNGV. Trimming removed 5 bases from V and 5 bases from J, with 18 bases in between. This CDR3 comprises 15 residues. The DNA of the CDR3 is TGTGCCAGCAGCCCCGGGGGTTTCCGAGAAACTGAAGCTTTCTTT. Translated, it gives CASSPGGFRETEAFF.